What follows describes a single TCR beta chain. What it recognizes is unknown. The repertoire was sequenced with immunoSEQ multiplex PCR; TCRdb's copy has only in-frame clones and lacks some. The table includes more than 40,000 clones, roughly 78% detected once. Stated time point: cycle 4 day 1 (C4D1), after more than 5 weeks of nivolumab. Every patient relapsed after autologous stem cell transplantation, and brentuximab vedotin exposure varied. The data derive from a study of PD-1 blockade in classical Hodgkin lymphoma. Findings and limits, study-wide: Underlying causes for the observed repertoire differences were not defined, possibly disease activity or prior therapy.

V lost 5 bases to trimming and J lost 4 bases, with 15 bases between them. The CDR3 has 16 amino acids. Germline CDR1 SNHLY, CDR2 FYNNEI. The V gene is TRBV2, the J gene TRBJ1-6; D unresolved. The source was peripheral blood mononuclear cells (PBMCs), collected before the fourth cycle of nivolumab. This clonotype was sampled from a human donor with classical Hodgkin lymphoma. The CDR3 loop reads CASSIGPTNYNSPLHF. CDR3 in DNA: TGTGCCAGCAGTATCGGGCCCACAAATTATAATTCACCCCTCCACTTT.